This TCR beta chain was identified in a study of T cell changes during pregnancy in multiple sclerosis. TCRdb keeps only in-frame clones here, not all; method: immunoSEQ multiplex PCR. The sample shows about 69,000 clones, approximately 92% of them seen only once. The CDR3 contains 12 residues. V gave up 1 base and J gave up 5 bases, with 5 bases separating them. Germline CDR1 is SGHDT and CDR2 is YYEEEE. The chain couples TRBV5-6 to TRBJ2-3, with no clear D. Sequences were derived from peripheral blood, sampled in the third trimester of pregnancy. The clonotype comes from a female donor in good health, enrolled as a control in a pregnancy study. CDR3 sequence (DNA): TGTGCCAGCAGCTTGACGGTAGATACGCAGTATTTT. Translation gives CASSLTVDTQYF.